This is a list of T cell receptor beta chains from one sample in a study of early T cells in non-severe SARS-CoV-2 infection. Via MiXCR, TCRdb re-called the 5' RACE reads, giving one row per CDR3 protein. In the table there are some 30,000 distinct CDR3 sequences, roughly 5% of which are singletons. Sequences were obtained from whole blood. The receptors were sampled from an adult who was a healthcare worker with PCR-confirmed SARS-CoV-2 infection or an uninfected control (not recorded which). CDR3s include the opening cysteine and the closing phenylalanine or tryptophan.

CDR3aa	j_gene	len	v_gene
CATSTGLVGYGELFF	TRBJ2-2	15	TRBV15
CASSQGRISGELFF	TRBJ2-2	14	TRBV7-2
CASSTPGDSWDEQYF	TRBJ2-7	15	TRBV7-9
CASLEWRAYEQYF	TRBJ2-7	13	TRBV7-8
CASSLTSGGTDTQYF	TRBJ2-3	15	TRBV11-2
CASSLGDTIYF	TRBJ1-3	11	TRBV7-6
CSASRSAFTDTQYF	TRBJ2-3	14	TRBV20-1
CASSPFLGGVEKLFF	TRBJ1-4	15	TRBV3-1
CASSPPSEKLFF	TRBJ1-4	12	TRBV11-2
CASSSVLGAGELFF	TRBJ2-2	14	TRBV27
CASSLGTPGELFF	TRBJ2-2	13	TRBV7-3
CAISVGKTQGGYTF	TRBJ1-2	14	TRBV10-3
CASSLMGGPGELFF	TRBJ2-2	14	TRBV7-3
CASSALGGSTDTQYF	TRBJ2-3	15	TRBV19
CATSAPWAGATQYF	TRBJ2-3	14	TRBV24-1
CSARGSRVSGELFF	TRBJ2-2	14	TRBV20-1
CASSPQQGGSPLHF	TRBJ1-6	14	TRBV3-1
CASSEVGGSSYNEQFF	TRBJ2-1	16	TRBV6-1
CASTRTASTDTQYF	TRBJ2-3	14	TRBV28
CASSIGGLFSNTGELFF	TRBJ2-2	17	TRBV19
CASSTTAESGELFF	TRBJ2-2	14	TRBV6-1
CASSQEGGSLGTGELFF	TRBJ2-2	17	TRBV4-1
CASSMTERLNTEAFF	TRBJ1-1	15	TRBV5-4
CASSSKGEAYNEQFF	TRBJ2-1	15	TRBV7-3
CASSWTRNAGELFF	TRBJ2-2	14	TRBV11-2
CASSFRLGLGTDTQYF	TRBJ2-3	16	TRBV7-2
CASSLGDRGLEQYF	TRBJ2-7	14	TRBV7-9
CASSRYTDTQYF	TRBJ2-3	12	TRBV3-1
CASSSGSGNRQPQHF	TRBJ1-5	15	TRBV27
CASSFRDRSTDTQYF	TRBJ2-3	15	TRBV7-2
CASSRDRVYEQYF	TRBJ2-7	13	TRBV7-2
CASTRKGVGTSGSSWLDTQYF	TRBJ2-3	21	TRBV27
CASSQATVIDIQYF	TRBJ2-4	14	TRBV3-1
CASSSAGTYTQYF	TRBJ2-3	13	TRBV6-5
CSATSGSRGTDTQYF	TRBJ2-3	15	TRBV20-1
CASSPLAGSPGGELFF	TRBJ2-2	16	TRBV18
CSAPQSLEEQYF	TRBJ2-7	12	TRBV20-1
CASSTGTPLAEQYF	TRBJ2-7	14	TRBV10-1
CASSSRDHPYEQYF	TRBJ2-7	14	TRBV11-3
CASSLAKAEQPQHF	TRBJ1-5	14	TRBV27
CASSLDQGGETQYF	TRBJ2-5	14	TRBV5-1
CASSATSGNNEQFF	TRBJ2-1	14	TRBV9
CASSLDSYYGYTF	TRBJ1-2	13	TRBV5-1
CASSLADEAFF	TRBJ1-1	11	TRBV12-3/TRBV12-4
CASGGTANIQYF	TRBJ2-4	12	TRBV14
CASSYRTGDEQFF	TRBJ2-1	13	TRBV7-9
CSATSGAPPETQYF	TRBJ2-5	14	TRBV20-1
CASSSSPSYEQYF	TRBJ2-7	13	TRBV11-2
CASSLRPDEARVPGELFF	TRBJ2-2	18	TRBV21-1
CASSQDGSGSYEQYF	TRBJ2-7	15	TRBV4-2
CASSLAGLGTQYF	TRBJ2-3	13	TRBV5-1
CASSPTNRELFF	TRBJ2-2	12	TRBV6-5
CASSTPGSDTQYF	TRBJ2-3	13	TRBV28
CASSQARTLYYNEQFF	TRBJ2-1	16	TRBV4-1
CSASSQREGYEQYF	TRBJ2-7	14	TRBV20-1
CASSRGNTEAFF	TRBJ1-1	12	TRBV3-1
CASRGRRSYNEQFF	TRBJ2-1	14	TRBV6-6
CASSVDLYTGELFF	TRBJ2-2	14	TRBV9
CASSLGQGGETQYF	TRBJ2-5	14	TRBV5-1